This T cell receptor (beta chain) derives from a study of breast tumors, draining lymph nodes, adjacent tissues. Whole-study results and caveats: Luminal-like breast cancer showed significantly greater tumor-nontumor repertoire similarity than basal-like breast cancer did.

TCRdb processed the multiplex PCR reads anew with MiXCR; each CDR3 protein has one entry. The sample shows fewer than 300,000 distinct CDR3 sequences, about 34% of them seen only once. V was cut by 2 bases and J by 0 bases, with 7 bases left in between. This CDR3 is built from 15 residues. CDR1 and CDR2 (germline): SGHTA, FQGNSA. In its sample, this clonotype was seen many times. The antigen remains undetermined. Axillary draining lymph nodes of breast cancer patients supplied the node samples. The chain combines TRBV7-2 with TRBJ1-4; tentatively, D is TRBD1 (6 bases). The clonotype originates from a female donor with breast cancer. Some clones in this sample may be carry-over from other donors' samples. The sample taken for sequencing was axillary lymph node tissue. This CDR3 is CASSLQGTTNEKLFF. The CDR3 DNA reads TGTGCCAGCAGCTTACAGGGGACAACTAATGAAAAACTGTTTTTT.